This T cell receptor (beta chain) was observed in a study of shared clonotypes between healthy human individuals. About the study: Participating donors consisted of a couple of women and a few men aged 18 to 49.

This CDR3 has 16 amino acids. The ends were cut back, 4 bases at V and 2 bases at J, with 12 bases in the middle. Germline values: CDR1 KGHSH, CDR2 LQKENI. The assay was carried out at the deep level. Using immunoSEQ multiplex PCR, the repertoire was profiled, and TCRdb retains in-frame clones only, with some absent. The sample lists some 500,000 clones; 95% to 97% were seen once. The donors, healthy adults who were HIV-negative, had experienced no recent acute infections or vaccinations. All of the donors resided in Nashville, Tennessee, and each was a Caucasian adult. This receptor was taken from a woman aged 25 to 39 in good health. The sequenced sample consisted of naive CD4+ T cells sorted from blood. Subset denoted: CD45RA+ positively selected. The chain joins TRBV18 to TRBJ2-6, with D perhaps matching TRBD1 (5 bases). The CDR3 here is CASSRPTEAGANVLTF. CDR3 in DNA: TGTGCCAGCTCACGACCGACAGAGGCTGGGGCCAACGTCCTGACTTTC.